This TCR beta chain stems from a study of cytomegalovirus exposure and HLA in healthy donors (dated by TCRdb to the late 2010s). Notes on the research overall: An earlier analysis of several hundred of the donors reported 276 Gb of sequence data and 117 million unique TCR beta sequences from 150 million to 200 million T cells. Of the 300 to 500 genotyped donors, 65% to 90% were placed in the genetic ancestry cluster associated with self-reported Caucasian donors. In an earlier analysis of over 550 of the donors, high-throughput TCR beta sequencing was used to judge whether each TCR beta V gene segment behaved as functional or pseudogenic. Among some 410 genotyped donors of the cohort, an average of approximately 220,000 unique TCR beta nucleotide sequences was sequenced per donor, of which roughly 18% were non-productive. To predict cytomegalovirus infection status, the study brought together high-throughput TCR immunosequencing, statistical association of individual TCRs with disease status, and machine learning. A later genetic analysis used genome-wide SNP genotypes for about three fifths of the 666 donors, treating that subset as a discovery cohort. In a later analysis, previously published TCR beta repertoires from 550 to 700 donors were re-analyzed and high-resolution HLA genotyping was added so that TCR occurrence patterns could be studied. Because of strong linkage in the cohort, five DR-DQ haplotypes were treated as single units for association and clustering. In the later analysis, no new phenotypic data were used to find candidate immune exposures; instead, reliance was placed on TCR beta sequences and their occurrence across donors. The aim of the study was to test whether cataloging public T cell receptors could identify signatures of past pathogen exposure. Class I and class II HLA loci were covered by the typing at four-digit resolution. The number of typed donors differed by locus: about 620-630 for A, B, C, DRB1 and DQB1; 500 to 550 for DQA1; approximately 610 for DPA1; and roughly 490 for DPB1. Roughly 300 gigabases of sequencing data and 70 million to 100 million unique TCR sequences made up an early release that covered some 640 HLA-typed donors. The study used immunosequencing to profile the T cell repertoires of several hundred subjects and linked those repertoires to cytomegalovirus serostatus. All discovery cohort repertoires had been generated using a single sequencing platform. A separate validation cohort of more than 100 different subjects was used in addition to the roughly 700-subject first cohort. Donor age, sex, ethnicity and CMV serostatus were compiled together with the repertoire data.

The CDR3 starts with the cysteine, ends with the phenylalanine, and has 14 residues. The kept DNA is CDR3 alone, 42 bases in frame from the first base. From a lookup of the germline V gene, CDR1 and CDR2 are SQVTM and ANQGSEA. V ends up 7 bases short and J 10 bases short, with an unmatched junction base count of 11. In total, just over 650 healthy bone marrow donors made up the cohort. Cohort members were all nominally healthy when sampled, although unrecorded immune exposures were likely present. The donor tested CMV seronegative and was one of the 352 seronegative cohort members. A peripheral blood sample was provided by each donor, and peripheral blood mononuclear cells were used for TCR beta sequencing. Genomic DNA extraction from the blood cell samples was performed with the Qiagen DNeasy Blood Extraction Kit. Broad study findings and their caveats: In both the original and validation cohorts, the classifier was reported to diagnose cytomegalovirus status with high specificity and sensitivity. In an earlier analysis of roughly 500 of the donors, most TCR beta V segments appeared in productive rearrangements about 87% or about 30% of the time, broadly matching IMGT annotations. A further reported finding was that TCR beta sequences accurately predicted the HLA-A and HLA-B alleles for most subjects in the first cohort. Linkage disequilibrium might explain the correlated functional status among segregating V segments, but an unknown experimental factor could not be excluded. A later genetic analysis reported fewer N-insertions in productive TCRs among donors in an Asian-associated ancestry cluster than the roughly 650-donor mean. In vitro tests confirmed that three of the cytomegalovirus-associated TCR beta chains recognize cytomegalovirus antigens. Because HLA typing was missing for some donors at each locus, association tests included only the typed subset. The earlier analysis of approximately 540 of the donors excluded 15 to 20 rarely observed V segments, including chromosome 9 orphons, because counts were too low. This cohort had only TCR beta chains sequenced, and the lack of alpha or paired-chain data limited which features could be detected. Immune exposure information for the cohort was limited to CMV serostatus. In a later analysis, over 15,000 TCR beta sequences were associated with specific HLA alleles at a false discovery rate of 0.05. According to the authors, the approach could potentially be generalized to other disease states and immunological phenotypes. Some IMGT-functional V segments, including TRBV6-2 and TRBV6-3, could not be distinguished by the 87-base-pair reads and were therefore excluded. Several of the top co-occurrence clusters appeared to be linked to parvovirus B19, influenza, CMV and Epstein-Barr virus, according to a later analysis. A later analysis found that TCR association rates varied across HLA loci, with DRB1 alleles showing the most associated TCRs and HLA-C alleles the fewest. The presence/absence analyses assumed that sequencing depth was roughly uniform across donors, and that assumption may not be true. In a later analysis, most CMV-associated TCR beta chains were found to appear HLA-restricted, with HLA associations seemingly driven largely by CMV exposure. Assigning TCR associations to individual alleles was difficult when HLA alleles, especially DR and DQ, strongly co-occurred. A later analysis found that HLA-associated TCR beta chains were more clonally expanded and had lower generation probabilities than equally common non-associated chains. In the study, roughly 160 TCR beta chains were listed as associated with cytomegalovirus. While some public TCRs were present in many individuals, most TCR sequences turned up only very rarely across donors. An association between a missense DCLRE1C variant and V-gene and J-gene trimming of TCR beta chains was found in a later genetic analysis and replicated in an independent cohort. A cluster of highly shared sequence variants was judged likely to be a technical artifact of the sequencing pipeline.

Libraries were made using the immunoSEQ multiplex PCR assay. For the multiplex PCR, a mixture combining 60 forward primers for TCR Vbeta segments and 13 reverse primers for TCR Jbeta segments was used. A multiplex PCR assay on genomic DNA amplified the CDR3 region of rearranged TCR beta genes. On the Illumina HiSeq System, the amplified TCR beta libraries were sequenced as 87-base-pair reads. The source study handled its data this way. A later analysis counted about 80 million unique TCR beta chains across the 650 to 800 repertoires, and some 12 million of these chains were shared by at least two donors. A nearest-neighbor algorithm error-corrected the raw reads and collapsed the reads into unique sequences, merging closely related sequences to remove PCR and sequencing errors. V, D and J gene segments were assigned by aligning CDR3 sequences to IMGT reference sequences. Each retained sequence needed at least a six-nucleotide match to both a V gene segment and a J gene segment. Rearrangements were called productive when the CDR3 lacked stop codons and stayed in frame with V and J; all others were non-productive. Following IMGT convention, CDR3 was defined as the stretch from the second conserved V-encoded cysteine up to the conserved J-encoded phenylalanine. The earlier analysis of more than 450 of the donors excluded sequences that lacked an unambiguous match to a single V gene segment. In an earlier analysis of some 590 of the donors, a V segment was called functional when productive rearrangements were above 56.7%, and segregating when the standard deviation between donors exceeded 5%. A statistical classification framework was built for diagnosing cytomegalovirus status from the catalog of TCR beta chain sequences. In a later analysis, TCR nucleotide sequences were compared against IMGT/GENE-DB human TR gene sequences so that V and J genes could be assigned. Using the TCRdist pipeline, a later analysis assigned CDR3 sequences along with most-parsimonious VDJ recombination scenarios. A later analysis defined each TCR beta chain by its CDR3 amino acid sequence plus V-gene family, and excluded reads lacking a unique V-gene family. A later analysis removed several hundred highly shared, low-generation-probability nucleotide sequences to deal with suspected cross-contamination and a sequencing artifact. A later analysis calculated a clonal expansion index for each public chain from normalized within-repertoire ranks of inferred template counts. In a later analysis, generation probabilities were computed using a VDJ recombination model fitted to out-of-frame rearrangements, and the results were checked against IGoR. Hypergeometric tests were used in a later analysis to score TCR-TCR, TCR-HLA and TCR-CMV co-occurrence, with a repertoire-size bias correction applied to the TCR pairs. In a later analysis, false discovery rates were estimated by permuting HLA or CMV assignments 20 times. In a later analysis, co-occurring TCRs were grouped using DBSCAN, and TCRdist sequence similarity was added for clustering within HLA-allele-positive subsets. Co-occurrence clustering excluded repertoires with fewer than 30,000 or more than 120,000 public chains, plus five with anomalous nucleotide sharing. TCRdb carries this immuneACCESS record with in-frame sequences only. Its versions omit some clonotypes, under half of them owing to an unresolved V gene in the studies checked, with the rest unexplained. The V and J calls and clone size were taken over from that table, and D and trimming were inferred from the DNA. This sample's listing comprises approximately 110,000 clones. The ten most abundant clones make up around 2.7% of the sample.

A remark on this clone: Its antigen remains unidentified.

Sequencing was done on a sample of PBMCs. The TCR comes from a man aged 25 to 45 in good health and CMV-seronegative. The sequence joins TRBV29-1 to TRBJ2-1; 12 central bases correspond to TRBD2. The nucleotide sequence is given as TGCAGCGCGTCGACTAGCGGGAGTACTCGGGAGCAGTTCTTC. The resulting protein is CSASTSGSTREQFF.